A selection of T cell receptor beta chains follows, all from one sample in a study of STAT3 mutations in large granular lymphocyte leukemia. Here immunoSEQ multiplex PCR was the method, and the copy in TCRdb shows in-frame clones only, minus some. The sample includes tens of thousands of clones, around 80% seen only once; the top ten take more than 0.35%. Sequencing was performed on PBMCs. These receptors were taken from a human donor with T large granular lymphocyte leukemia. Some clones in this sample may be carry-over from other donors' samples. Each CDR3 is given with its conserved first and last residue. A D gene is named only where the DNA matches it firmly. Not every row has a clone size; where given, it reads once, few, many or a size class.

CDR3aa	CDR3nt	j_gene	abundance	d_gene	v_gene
CASSPVSGDRYNEQFF	TGCGCCAGCAGCCCAGTTAGCGGGGATCGTTACAATGAGCAGTTCTTC	TRBJ2-1	-	TRBD2	TRBV5-1
CASSRGQGLQPQHF	TGTGCCAGCAGTCGCGGACAGGGTCTTCAGCCCCAGCATTTT	TRBJ1-5	-	TRBD1	TRBV28
CASNAATNEKLFF	TGTGCCAGTAATGCCGCAACTAATGAAAAACTGTTTTTT	TRBJ1-4	-	-	TRBV19
CASKDNRRVAANTGELFF	TGTGCCAGCAAGGACAACCGTCGAGTAGCAGCGAACACCGGGGAGCTGTTTTTT	TRBJ2-2	-	-	TRBV18
CASSVVGGGTDTQYF	TGTGCCAGCAGCGTAGTGGGGGGCGGCACAGATACGCAGTATTTT	TRBJ2-3	-	-	TRBV9
CASSPGMNTGELFF	TGTGCCAGCAGCCCCGGAATGAACACCGGGGAGCTGTTTTTT	TRBJ2-2	-	-	TRBV7-2
CASSLAMGSGGGQLETQYF	TGCGCCAGCAGCTTGGCCATGGGTAGCGGGGGGGGACAGTTAGAGACCCAGTACTTC	TRBJ2-5	-	TRBD2	TRBV5-1
CASSPNRGGGFNQPQHF	TGTGCCAGCTCACCGAATAGAGGCGGGGGATTCAATCAGCCCCAGCATTTT	TRBJ1-5	-	-	TRBV18
CASSYGHSSYEQYF	TGTGCCAGCAGTTACGGACATTCCTCCTACGAGCAGTACTTC	TRBJ2-7	few	-	TRBV27
CASSLVRPAGELFF	TGCGCCAGCAGCTTGGTAAGGCCGGCCGGGGAGCTGTTTTTT	TRBJ2-2	-	-	TRBV5-1
CASTWAGGYNEQFF	TGTGCCAGCACGTGGGCGGGGGGATACAATGAGCAGTTCTTC	TRBJ2-1	-	TRBD2	TRBV2
CASKGGGYYGYTF	TGTGCCAGCAAGGGAGGGGGCTACTATGGCTACACCTTC	TRBJ1-2	few	TRBD1	TRBV28
CASSWGNNEQFF	TGTGCCAGCAGCTGGGGGAACAATGAGCAGTTCTTC	TRBJ2-1	-	-	TRBV5-4
CASSPRQGNTGELFF	TGTGCCAGCTCACCAAGACAGGGGAACACCGGGGAGCTGTTTTTT	TRBJ2-2	-	TRBD1	TRBV18
CAWSEQGETQYF	TGTGCCTGGAGTGAGCAGGGAGAGACCCAGTACTTC	TRBJ2-5	once	-	TRBV30
CASLANQETQYF	TGTGCCAGCTTGGCGAACCAAGAGACCCAGTACTTC	TRBJ2-5	few	-	TRBV2
CASSYDPNNSPLHF	TGTGCCAGCTCATACGATCCAAATAATTCACCCCTCCACTTT	TRBJ1-6	-	-	TRBV18
CASERRGTNAEAFF	TGTGCCAGCGAGAGGAGGGGAACGAACGCTGAAGCTTTCTTT	TRBJ1-1	-	-	TRBV13
CASSLEDGGAKNIQYF	TGTGCCAGCAGCTTAGAAGACGGTGGAGCCAAAAACATTCAGTACTTC	TRBJ2-4	-	-	TRBV7-9
CASSQDPAGVDIQYF	TGCGCCAGCAGCCAAGATCCAGCGGGGGTAGACATTCAGTACTTC	TRBJ2-4	-	TRBD2	TRBV4-1
CASSAAGYTDTQYF	TGTGCCAGTAGTGCCGCGGGGTACACAGATACGCAGTATTTT	TRBJ2-3	-	-	TRBV19
CASSLGWRGLSDEQFF	TGTGCCAGTAGTCTTGGGTGGCGGGGGTTATCGGATGAGCAGTTCTTC	TRBJ2-1	-	TRBD2	TRBV19
CAISESAGTGAYQETQYF	TGTGCCATCAGTGAGTCGGCTGGGACAGGGGCCTACCAAGAGACCCAGTACTTC	TRBJ2-5	-	TRBD1	TRBV10-3
CASTSEFSGANVLTF	TGCGCCAGCACCTCAGAGTTTTCTGGGGCCAACGTCCTGACTTTC	TRBJ2-6	few	-	TRBV4-3
CASSLEPAPDTQYF	TGCGCCAGCAGCTTGGAACCGGCGCCAGATACGCAGTATTTT	TRBJ2-3	-	-	TRBV5-1
CSVGERGYEQYF	TGCAGCGTTGGGGAAAGGGGCTACGAGCAGTACTTC	TRBJ2-7	once	-	TRBV29-1
CASIGTTGWGSTEAFF	TGTGCCAGCATCGGAACCACCGGGTGGGGAAGCACTGAAGCTTTCTTT	TRBJ1-1	-	-	TRBV25-1
CASTGLSYEQYF	TGTGCCAGCACGGGTCTCTCCTACGAGCAGTACTTC	TRBJ2-7	-	-	TRBV2
CASSDSLGGATEAFF	TGTGCCAGCAGTGACTCCTTGGGGGGGGCCACTGAAGCTTTCTTT	TRBJ1-1	-	-	TRBV27
CASSYSFGELFF	TGTGCCAGCAGTTACTCTTTTGGGGAGCTGTTTTTT	TRBJ2-2	once	-	TRBV6-5
CASSIRGGDEQFF	TGTGCCAGTAGTATACGCGGGGGGGATGAGCAGTTCTTC	TRBJ2-1	-	TRBD2	TRBV19
CASSENIQGRGNSPLHF	TGTGCCAGCAGCGAGAACATACAGGGAAGGGGTAATTCACCCCTCCACTTT	TRBJ1-6	-	-	TRBV9
CASSLAGQGGYNEQFF	TGTGCCAGCAGCTTAGCGGGACAGGGCGGCTACAATGAGCAGTTCTTC	TRBJ2-1	few	TRBD1	TRBV7-9
CASSRDRGEDSPLHF	TGTGCCAGCAGCCGGGACAGGGGCGAGGATTCACCCCTCCACTTT	TRBJ1-6	few	TRBD1	TRBV7-9
CASSDFSNEKLFF	TGTGCCAGCAGTGATTTCAGTAATGAAAAACTGTTTTTT	TRBJ1-4	few	-	TRBV6-1